Below, 10 T cell receptor beta chains from the same sample are listed, as sequenced in a study of cytomegalovirus exposure and HLA in healthy donors. The PCR was carried out with 60 Vbeta primers and 13 Jbeta primers. Method: immunoSEQ multiplex PCR; TCRdb's copy keeps in-frame clones and lacks some. The repertoire includes about 160,000 clones, approximately 80% of them detected once, and 1.4% sits in the top ten. What was sequenced was PBMCs. These receptors all come from a male donor in good health and CMV-seronegative.

The genes are TRBV9 and TRBJ2-1; D not certain. Trimming removed 4 bases at V and 2 bases at J, with 10 bases between. This CDR3 comprises 14 residues. CDR1 and CDR2 from the germline V gene are SGDLS and YYNGEE. The CDR3 DNA reads TGTGCCAGCAGCCCCCTATCCGCCTACAATGAGCAGTTCTTC. Its translation is CASSPLSAYNEQFF.

This chain joins TRBV7-6 and TRBJ1-4, with 11 bases lining up with TRBD1. Germline V gene sequence: CDR1 SGHVS, CDR2 FNYEAQ. V dropped 0 bases and J dropped 8; count of bases not matched to a gene: 11. CDR3 length equals 18 residues. DNA of the CDR3: TGTGCCAGCAGCTTAGCGACCGGGACAGGGGGTAGGAAGGAAAAACTGTTTTTT. This sequence encodes CASSLATGTGGRKEKLFF.

The chain couples TRBV4-1 to TRBJ1-6; 8 bases match TRBD1. The length of the CDR3 is 17 residues. After removal of 0 bases from V and 3 bases from J, the junction contained 4 bases not matched to a gene. Germline loops: CDR1 MGHRA, CDR2 YSYEKL. CDR3 DNA sequence: TGCGCCAGCAGCCAAGAACACACAGGGGGCTATAATTCACCCCTCCACTTT. This codes for CASSQEHTGGYNSPLHF.

The chain has TRBV5-6 and TRBJ1-2; 7 bases map to TRBD1. The CDR3 contains 14 residues. The V gene end was trimmed by 2 bases and the J gene end by 3 bases; junction bases not matched to a gene: 4. The germline CDR1 and CDR2 sequences are SGHDT and YYEEEE. In DNA form, the CDR3 reads TGTGCCAGCAGCTTCGGGACAGCAGACTATGGCTACACCTTC. Translated: CASSFGTADYGYTF. Full variable domain (rest looked up from reference TRBV5-6 and TRBJ1-2): DAGVTQSPTHLIKTRGQQVTLRCSPKSGHDTVSWYQQALGQGPQFIFQYYEEEERQRGNFPDRFSGHQFPNYSSELNVNALLLGDSALYLCASSFGTADYGYTFGSGTRLTVV.

With respect to this clone: Relative to the germline gene, one junction end is altered; a read error may explain this. The chain combines TRBV7-9 with TRBJ2-7, with D perhaps matching TRBD1 (6 bases). This CDR3 has 15 residues. Germline CDR1 SEHNR, CDR2 FQNEAQ (reference sequence). CDR3 DNA: TGTTCCAGCAGCACTCCCCGAGGGGGTCAGGGCGAGCAGTACTTC. This gives the protein CSSSTPRGGQGEQYF.

As concerns this clone: The same CDR3 arises from other DNA sequences in this sample as well. This chain joins TRBV5-6 and TRBJ2-4; D is unresolved. The V gene's germline CDR1 is SGHDT and CDR2 YYEEEE. V was cut by 5 bases and J by 16 bases, with 22 bases left in between. This CDR3 comprises 13 residues. This CDR3 is CASSLLQDISGYF. CDR3 in DNA: TGTGCCAGCAGTTTACTCCAAGACATCTCCGGATACTTC.

The V gene is TRBV6-5, the J gene TRBJ1-6, with D maybe TRBD1 (6 bases). Germline V gene lookup returns CDR1 MNHEY and CDR2 SVGAGI. This CDR3 region has 16 residues. Trimming took 2 bases from V and 5 from J, leaving 13 bases between them. CDR3 sequence reads: CASSYPRDTHNSPLHF. The DNA for the CDR3 is TGTGCCAGCAGTTACCCCCGGGACACCCATAATTCACCCCTCCACTTT.

V usage is TRBV14 and J usage is TRBJ1-4, with 8 bases aligning to TRBD1. With 1 base clipped from V and 1 base from J, the junction kept 20 bases outside the gene matches. Germline V lookup: CDR1 SGHDN, CDR2 FVKESK. The CDR3 totals 22 residues. The CDR3 DNA follows: TGTGCCAGCAGCCAAGCCCCCCTTCTACGGACAGGGTCGTTAGGAACTAATGAAAAACTGTTTTTT. Translated, it gives CASSQAPLLRTGSLGTNEKLFF.

Only one count was recorded for this clone. CDR3 DNA: TGTGCCAGCAGTGTTGGGCACCCGCAAGAGACCCAGTACTTC. Protein product: CASSVGHPQETQYF. V usage is TRBV2 and J usage is TRBJ2-5; D gene uncertain. The V and J ends lost 4 bases and 2 bases respectively, with 11 bases between them. CDR3 length equals 14 residues. Germline V gene lookup returns CDR1 SNHLY and CDR2 FYNNEI.

The chain has TRBV9 and TRBJ2-3, with 8 positions matching TRBD2. CDR1 SGDLS and CDR2 YYNGEE come from the germline V gene. The V gene end was trimmed by 3 bases and the J gene end by 6 bases; junction bases not matched to a gene: 9. The CDR3 runs to 15 residues. The CDR3 sequence: CASSESERGSDTQYF. The CDR3, as DNA: TGTGCCAGCAGCGAGTCAGAGCGGGGGTCGGATACGCAGTATTTT.